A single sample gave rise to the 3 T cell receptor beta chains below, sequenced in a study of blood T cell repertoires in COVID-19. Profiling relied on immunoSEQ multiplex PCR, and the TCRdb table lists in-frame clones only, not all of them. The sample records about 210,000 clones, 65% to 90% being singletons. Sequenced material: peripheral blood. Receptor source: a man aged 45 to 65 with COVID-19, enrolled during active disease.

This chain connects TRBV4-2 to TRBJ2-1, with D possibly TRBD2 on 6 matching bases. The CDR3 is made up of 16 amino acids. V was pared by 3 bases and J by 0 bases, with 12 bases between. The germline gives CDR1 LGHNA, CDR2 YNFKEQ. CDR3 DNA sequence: TGTGCCAGCAGCCAGACTACTAGCTCCTCCTACAATGAGCAGTTCTTC. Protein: CASSQTTSSSYNEQFF.

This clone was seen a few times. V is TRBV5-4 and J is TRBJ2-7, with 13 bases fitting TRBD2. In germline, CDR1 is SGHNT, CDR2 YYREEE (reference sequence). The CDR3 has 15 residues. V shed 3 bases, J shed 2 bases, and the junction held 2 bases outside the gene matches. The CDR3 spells CASSSGTSGAYEQYF. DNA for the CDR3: TGTGCCAGCAGCTCCGGGACTAGCGGGGCCTACGAGCAGTACTTC. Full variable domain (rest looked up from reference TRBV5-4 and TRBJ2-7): ETGVTQSPTHLIKTRGQQVTLRCSSQSGHNTVSWYQQALGQGPQFIFQYYREEENGRGNFPPRFSGLQFPNYSSELNVNALELDDSALYLCASSSGTSGAYEQYFGPGTRLTVT.

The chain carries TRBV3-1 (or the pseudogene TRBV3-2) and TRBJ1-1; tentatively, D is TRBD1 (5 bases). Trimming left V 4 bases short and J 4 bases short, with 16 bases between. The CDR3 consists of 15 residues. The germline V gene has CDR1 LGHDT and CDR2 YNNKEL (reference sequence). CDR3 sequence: CASSRRGSMATEAFF. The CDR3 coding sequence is TGTGCCAGCAGCCGCCGGGGGAGTATGGCCACTGAAGCTTTCTTT.